The 20 T cell receptor beta chains presented below share a single source sample, sequenced in a study of T cells after yellow fever vaccination (dated by TCRdb to about 2019). The receptor library was made with 5' RACE. For sequencing, an Illumina HiSeq 2500 was employed. The raw public data were reprocessed by TCRdb itself: fastp quality trimming at Q25, MiXCR clonotype calling, in-frame beta chains only. Every distinct CDR3 protein forms one entry, paired with its most common genes and DNA. The sample table holds hundreds of thousands of distinct CDR3 sequences, of which approximately 5.7% were seen once. The ten largest account for 15% of the sample. The treatment or condition label of this sample denotes: live attenuated yellow fever vaccine strain. The sample in question was PBMCs, obtained 5 days after the yellow fever booster vaccination. These receptors all come from a young man who received the YFV17D yellow fever vaccine.

The genes are TRBV20-1 and TRBJ1-1; no clear D gene. CDR1 DFQATT and CDR2 SNEGSKA come from the germline V gene (reference sequence). The CDR3 totals 12 residues. The ends were cut back, 6 bases at V and 0 bases at J, with 8 bases in the middle. The CDR3 nucleotides read TGCAGTGCCCTCACGCTGAACACTGAAGCTTTCTTT. Protein product: CSALTLNTEAFF.

This chain uses TRBV6-2 or TRBV6-3 with TRBJ2-3, with 8 nucleotides matching TRBD2. The CDR3 covers 17 residues. CDR1 and CDR2 from the germline V gene are MNHEY and SVGEGT. V lost 4 bases, J lost 7 bases, and 16 bases stayed unmatched. The CDR3 DNA is TGTGCCAGCAGTTGGCGTCCAGCGGGGGCCCTCGAAAATACGCAGTATTTT. Translated, it gives CASSWRPAGALENTQYF.

This chain joins TRBV20-1 and TRBJ2-7; 9 bases match TRBD2. Germline loops: CDR1 DFQATT, CDR2 SNEGSKA (reference sequence). V lost 7 bases, J lost 3 bases, and 10 bases stayed unmatched. This CDR3 contains 14 residues. CDR3 region: CSGGRSGRVYEQYF. The DNA of the CDR3 is TGCAGTGGGGGGCGTAGCGGGAGAGTCTACGAGCAGTACTTC.

Many counts were recorded for this clonotype. The chain carries TRBV7-2 and TRBJ2-1; 7 bases agree with TRBD2. Trimming cost V 5 bases and J 7 bases; bases outside gene matches: 5. The CDR3 contains 13 residues. Germline CDR1 SGHTA, CDR2 FQGNSA. The DNA for the CDR3 is TGTGCCAGCAGCCTAAGGCGGGGGAATGAGCAGTTCTTC. Encoded protein: CASSLRRGNEQFF.

This clonotype was detected ten times or more. The chain employs TRBV9 and TRBJ2-1; perhaps D is TRBD1 or TRBD2 (5 bases each). Germline assignment: CDR1 SGDLS and CDR2 YYNGEE. CDR3 size: 15 residues. Trimming stripped 0 bases from V and 6 bases from J, with 13 bases between. The CDR3 sequence is CASSVVGAQSNEQFF. The CDR3 region has the DNA TGTGCCAGCAGCGTAGTCGGGGCCCAATCCAATGAGCAGTTCTTC.

This clonotype was found a few times. This sequence joins TRBV24-1 and TRBJ2-1, with 10 bases identical to TRBD2. CDR3 length: 16 amino acids. The germline gives CDR1 KGHDR, CDR2 SFDVKD. V gave up 3 bases and J gave up 7 bases; unmatched junction bases: 8. CDR3 sequence reads: CATSDPAGGPRNEQFF. Here the CDR3 DNA reads TGTGCCACCAGTGATCCAGCGGGAGGGCCTAGGAATGAGCAGTTCTTC.

This clonotype showed up many times. The V gene is TRBV29-1, the J gene TRBJ2-7; D unclear. CDR1 SQVTM and CDR2 ANQGSEA come from the germline V gene. CDR3 length: 12 residues. Trimming pared 3 bases from V and 1 base from J, leaving 7 bases between. For the CDR3, the DNA is TGCAGCGTTGATGACGGATCCTACGAGCAGTACTTC. Its translation is CSVDDGSYEQYF.

This clonotype was found many times. This CDR3 reads CASSQDLWSQETQYF. CDR3 bases: TGTGCCAGCAGCCAAGATTTATGGTCCCAAGAGACCCAGTACTTC. V and J are TRBV3-1 and TRBJ2-5; D gene unclear. Trimming shortened V by 0 bases and J by 1 base, and 9 bases separated the two germline ends. Germline lookup yields CDR1 LGHDT and CDR2 YNNKEL (reference sequence). The CDR3 extends over 15 amino acids.

This clonotype was recorded at least ten times. This rearrangement joins TRBV6-2 or TRBV6-3 to TRBJ2-3, with 10 bases matching TRBD2. Germline V lookup: CDR1 MNHEY, CDR2 SVGEGT. This CDR3 comprises 16 residues. Unmatched junction bases numbered 6, after V lost 2 bases and J lost 4 bases. This CDR3 is CASSYASGSRADTQYF. The CDR3 coding sequence is TGTGCCAGCAGTTACGCTAGCGGGAGTCGAGCAGATACGCAGTATTTT.

Written as DNA, the CDR3 is TGTGCCAGCAGTTTATCCCCTGGGACAGGGGCATTCCAAAAATATAATTCACCCCTCCACTTT. As protein: CASSLSPGTGAFQKYNSPLHF. V is TRBV27 and J is TRBJ1-6; 10 bases are shared with TRBD1. Trimming cost V 0 bases and J 4 bases; bases outside gene matches: 15. Germline CDR1 is MNHEY and CDR2 is SMNVEV (reference sequence). This CDR3 has 21 amino acids.

This clonotype was detected ten times or more. The chain combines TRBV15 with TRBJ2-2; D is ambiguous. V was trimmed by 5 bases and J by 2 bases, leaving 15 bases between them. There are 16 residues in the CDR3. Germline CDR1 is LNHNV and CDR2 is YYDKDF (reference sequence). The DNA for the CDR3 is TGTGCCACCAGCGTAGAGTACGGCGGAAACACCGGGGAGCTGTTTTTT. Translation gives CATSVEYGGNTGELFF.

This clonotype occurred many times. V gene TRBV15 combines with J gene TRBJ2-1, with D possibly matching TRBD2 (5 bases). Germline lookup yields CDR1 LNHNV and CDR2 YYDKDF (reference sequence). The V gene lost 3 bases and the J gene lost 10 bases, with 10 bases spanning the gap. This CDR3 region has 12 residues. The CDR3 coding sequence is TGTGCCACCAGCAGGGAGGTCGGAGAGCAGTTCTTC. It translates to CATSREVGEQFF.

At least ten counts were recorded for this clonotype. The chain uses TRBV5-1 and TRBJ1-1, with no clear D. In germline, CDR1 is SGHRS, CDR2 YFSETQ. There are 21 residues in the CDR3. V was clipped by 4 bases and J by 5 bases, with 36 bases between them. CDR3 region: CASSPAWPRTLVGPRKTEAFF. The CDR3 bases are TGCGCCAGCAGCCCTGCTTGGCCCCGAACCCTGGTCGGTCCCAGAAAAACTGAAGCTTTCTTT.

This clonotype has ten or more counts. The chain has TRBV20-1 and TRBJ2-1; 15 bases fit TRBD2. The V gene end was trimmed by 3 bases and the J gene end by 9 bases; junction bases not matched to a gene: 6. The CDR3 is 15 amino acids. Per the germline V gene, CDR1 is DFQATT and CDR2 is SNEGSKA (reference sequence). The DNA for the CDR3 is TGCAGTGCTAGTACCGGGACTAGCGGGAGGAGTGAGCAGTTCTTC. The encoded protein is CSASTGTSGRSEQFF.

The V gene is TRBV7-2, the J gene TRBJ2-7; possible D gene TRBD2, 5 bases. The ends were cut back, 5 bases at V and 12 bases at J, with 20 bases in the middle. Germline-derived CDR1 and CDR2 are SGHTA and FQGNSA. This CDR3 comprises 13 residues. In nucleotides, the CDR3 is TGTGCCAGCAGCCCCGGGGTTAAGGATAGATGGTACTTC. Translating gives CASSPGVKDRWYF.

This clonotype has just a few counts. This chain links TRBV7-2 with TRBJ2-3, with 10 bases identical to TRBD2. This CDR3 has 15 residues. Looked up from germline, CDR1 is SGHTA and CDR2 is FQGNSA. The junction had 4 bases not matched to a gene; V was cut back by 5 bases and J by 2 bases. The DNA of the CDR3 is TGTGCCAGCAGCCGGGGGACTAGCGCCACAGATACGCAGTATTTT. This encodes CASSRGTSATDTQYF.

This clonotype was recorded many times. The V and J genes are TRBV6-2 or TRBV6-3 and TRBJ2-6; D gene uncertain. Trimming cost V 5 bases and J 3 bases, with 11 bases left between them. This CDR3 has 15 amino acids. Germline values: CDR1 MNHEY, CDR2 SVGEGT. This CDR3 is CASSESSFGANVLTF. The DNA for the CDR3 is TGTGCCAGCAGTGAATCGAGTTTTGGGGCCAACGTCCTGACTTTC.

Many counts were recorded for this clonotype. This rearrangement joins TRBV6-1 to TRBJ1-4, with TRBD1 identical over 7 bases. Germline V gives CDR1 MNHNS, CDR2 SASEGT. V was pared by 7 bases and J by 11 bases, with 16 bases of the junction left unmatched. This CDR3 has 15 residues. CDR3: CASTAGGTDVRKLFF. CDR3 bases: TGTGCCAGCACCGCAGGGGGGACAGATGTAAGGAAACTGTTTTTT.

This clonotype was observed at least ten times. This chain links TRBV3-1 with TRBJ1-1, with D perhaps TRBD1 (5 bases). V shed 4 bases and J shed 11 bases, with 20 bases lying between them. CDR3 length: 14 residues. Germline V gene sequence: CDR1 LGHDT, CDR2 YNNKEL (reference sequence). In nucleotides, the CDR3 is TGTGCCAGCAGCCCGCAAGCACGCGGGGACCGGGCTTTCTTT. Amino acid sequence: CASSPQARGDRAFF.

This clonotype was recorded many times. CDR3 amino acids: CASSHGTSYEQYF. CDR3 in DNA: TGTGCCAGCAGCCACGGGACTAGCTACGAGCAGTACTTC. The genes are TRBV7-2 and TRBJ2-7; TRBD2 agrees at 8 bases. Trimming cost V 5 bases and J 3 bases; bases outside gene matches: 3. CDR3 length: 13 residues. Germline V lookup: CDR1 SGHTA, CDR2 FQGNSA.